The 16 T cell receptor beta chains presented below share a single source sample, sequenced in a study of synovial regulatory T cells in juvenile arthritis. Matched peripheral blood accompanied the synovial fluid taken from each patient with active arthritis. Sequenced by immunoSEQ multiplex PCR; TCRdb stores in-frame clones only, minus some. The sample table includes around 2,300 clones. Sequencing input: Treg cells from the synovium. The receptors were sampled from a donor aged 2-35 years with juvenile idiopathic arthritis.

The V gene is TRBV7-9, the J gene TRBJ1-2. The CDR3 extends over 17 amino acids. No DNA is listed. Germline assignment: CDR1 SEHNR and CDR2 FQNEAQ (reference sequence). The CDR3 sequence is CASSSAGPRGVDYGYTF.

The chain carries TRBV5-4 and TRBJ2-1; TCRdb outputs TRBD2, but without DNA this stays unchecked. The CDR3 spans 15 residues. No DNA sequence is on record. Germline V CDR1 and CDR2: SGHNT, YYREEE (reference sequence). The CDR3 is CASSVEASGRGKQFF.

This clone is called medium-sized (0.01 to 0.1%) based on its frequency. This chain connects TRBV27 to TRBJ2-7; TCRdb reports TRBD1, a call that lacks DNA to check it against. Germline values: CDR1 MNHEY, CDR2 SMNVEV (reference sequence). The CDR3 runs to 14 residues. DNA is not on record. CDR3 loop: CASSWLTGGYEQYF.

This clone ranks as large (0.1 to 1%) in terms of frequency. V usage is TRBV19 and J usage is TRBJ2-7; absent DNA, TCRdb's TRBD2 call cannot be checked. Germline CDR1 is LNHDA and CDR2 is SQIVND (reference sequence). The CDR3 loop spans 14 amino acids. DNA was not recorded. CDR3 loop: CASSPSGYAYEQYF.

Judged by frequency, this clone is medium-sized. The chain is built from TRBV7-2 and TRBJ1-3; no DNA is available, so the TRBD1 call from TCRdb remains unchecked. Germline CDR1 and CDR2: SGHTA and FQGNSA. The CDR3 has 15 residues. Nucleotide data are not available. Here the CDR3 reads CATSRTGGSGNTIYF.

According to its frequency, this clone is medium-sized. V usage is TRBV5-4 and J usage is TRBJ2-5; TCRdb returns TRBD2, unconfirmable since there is no DNA. Germline loops: CDR1 SGHNT, CDR2 YYREEE (reference sequence). This CDR3 spans 15 amino acids. Only the protein is available. The CDR3 region is CASSGQGGSGETQYF. Together with reference TRBV5-4 and TRBJ2-5, the CDR3 gives the full variable domain: ETGVTQSPTHLIKTRGQQVTLRCSSQSGHNTVSWYQQALGQGPQFIFQYYREEENGRGNFPPRFSGLQFPNYSSELNVNALELDDSALYLCASSGQGGSGETQYFGPGTRLLVL.

In terms of frequency, this clone is medium-sized. The chain employs TRBV14 and TRBJ1-5; without DNA, the TCRdb call of TRBD1 cannot be checked. The CDR3 has 14 amino acids. A DNA sequence was not provided. CDR1 SGHDN and CDR2 FVKESK come from the germline V gene. CDR3 region: CASRGQGANQPQHF.

By frequency, this clone is medium-sized (0.01 to 0.1%). The chain uses TRBV6-1 and TRBJ2-2. The CDR3 loop spans 13 amino acids. No nucleotide data were recorded. Per germline, CDR1 MNHNS and CDR2 SASEGT. The CDR3 region is CASSEGVSGELFF.

Frequency places this clone as medium-sized. The chain is built from TRBV28 and TRBJ2-1; TCRdb returns TRBD2, unconfirmable since there is no DNA. Germline CDR1 and CDR2: MDHEN and SYDVKM. The CDR3 runs to 13 residues. No DNA sequence is on record. The CDR3: CASSPPTYNEQFF.

The genes are TRBV19 and TRBJ1-5; the TCRdb D gene call, TRBD1, has no DNA to confirm it. CDR1 is LNHDA and CDR2 is SQIVND in the germline V gene (reference sequence). The CDR3 is made up of 16 amino acids. The DNA is not on file. CDR3: CASSIAGTYSNQPQHF.

In terms of frequency, this clone is medium-sized (0.01 to 0.1%). The V and J genes are TRBV7-9 and TRBJ2-1; TCRdb picks TRBD2, but there is no DNA to check that call. From germline, CDR1 is SEHNR and CDR2 FQNEAQ (reference sequence). The CDR3 totals 15 residues. No coding sequence is recorded. CDR3 sequence: CASSLVSGLVNEQFF.

The gene calls are TRBV29-1 and TRBJ2-3; no DNA is available, so the TRBD2 call from TCRdb remains unchecked. Germline loops: CDR1 SQVTM, CDR2 ANQGSEA. CDR3 length equals 13 residues. The DNA is unrecorded. CDR3 loop: CSVGGGSTDTQYF.

By frequency, this clone registers medium-sized (0.01 to 0.1%). The J gene is TRBJ2-5, the V gene TRBV6-6; there is no DNA to check the TCRdb D call of TRBD2. Looked up from germline, CDR1 is MNHNY and CDR2 is SVGAGI (reference sequence). The CDR3 totals 13 residues. The coding DNA is unavailable. This CDR3 is CASSYFPRETQYF.

This clone shows up as large by frequency. The CDR3 is CAISALAGAPDTQYF. The chain uses TRBV10-3 and TRBJ2-3; TCRdb designates TRBD2, a call that cannot be tested without DNA. This CDR3 contains 15 residues. No DNA sequence is on record. In germline, CDR1 is ENHRY, CDR2 SYGVKD.

The chain links TRBV6-1 to TRBJ2-6; TCRdb selects TRBD1, and the lack of DNA leaves this call unchecked. Germline V CDR1 and CDR2: MNHNS, SASEGT. This CDR3 is 18 amino acids long. No DNA was logged. The CDR3 reads CASSDRDRGFSGANVLTF.

By frequency, this clone is medium-sized. J is TRBJ2-1 and V is TRBV28; TCRdb returns TRBD1, unconfirmable since there is no DNA. CDR3 length: 13 amino acids. Nucleotide data are not available. CDR1 and CDR2 from the germline V gene are MDHEN and SYDVKM. The CDR3 is CASRGAAYNEQFF.